The T cell receptor beta chain under discussion was sequenced for a study of cytomegalovirus exposure and HLA in healthy donors. The V end lost 7 bases, the J end lost 5 bases, and 11 bases lay between the germline ends. CDR3 size: 12 residues. Germline V gene data show CDR1 as SNHLY and CDR2 as FYNNEI. Whole-study results and caveats: In vitro experiments confirmed that a few CMV-associated chains were specific for CMV antigens.

Repertoires were generated with immunoSEQ multiplex PCR, while TCRdb's copy carries only in-frame clones and drops some. This sample has 110,000 to 150,000 clones, with less than 90% found just once. Concerning this clone: Antigen unknown.

This TCR was recovered from a man in his late teens or twenties in good health and CMV-seronegative. The rearrangement uses TRBV2 and TRBJ2-5; D gene ambiguous. The sequencing input was PBMCs. This CDR3 is CASTREWETQYF. The CDR3 nucleotides read TGTGCCAGCACACGAGAGTGGGAGACCCAGTACTTC.